Presented here are 17 T cell receptor beta chains from one specimen sequenced in a study of breast tumors, draining lymph nodes, adjacent tissues. TCRdb fed the multiplex PCR reads into MiXCR, producing one record per CDR3 protein. The top ten hold roughly an eighth of the sample, which has about 20,000 distinct CDR3 sequences, roughly 55% seen once. Input material: breast tumor tissue. These receptors were taken from a female donor with breast cancer. Some clones in this sample may be carry-over from other donors' samples.

The rearrangement uses TRBV25-1 and TRBJ1-6; 9 nucleotides match TRBD1. Germline CDR1 reads MGHDK; CDR2 reads SYGVNS. The V and J ends lost 5 bases and 2 bases, in that order; junction bases with no gene match: 4. The CDR3 sequence is 16 residues long. The CDR3 DNA is TGTGCCAGCAGTTATGGGGACAGGGCCTATAATTCACCCCTCCACTTT. It is translated as CASSYGDRAYNSPLHF.

The V gene is TRBV5-1, the J gene TRBJ1-4; D is uncertain. Trimming removed 4 bases from V and 4 bases from J, with 11 bases in between. The CDR3 spans 14 residues. Germline CDR1 SGHRS, CDR2 YFSETQ. The CDR3 sequence: CASSKTERNEKLFF. The CDR3 bases are TGCGCCAGCAGCAAGACGGAACGTAATGAAAAACTGTTTTTT.

This clonotype has just one count. No conserved phenylalanine or tryptophan is present at the end of the CDR3, so a read error is the likely explanation. The chain combines TRBV7-2 with TRBJ2-7; tentatively, D is TRBD2 (5 bases). CDR1 is SGHTA, CDR2 FQGNSA, per germline. This CDR3 has 14 amino acids. V lost 4 bases and J 9 bases, leaving 19 bases between the germline ends. CDR3 sequence reads: CASSSGWNLRGQYL. CDR3 DNA sequence: TGTGCCAGCAGCTCGGGGTGGAACCTACGGGGGCAGTACCTC.

CDR3 amino acids: CASSFLREQYF. The CDR3 DNA follows: TGTGCCAGCAGCTTCTTACGGGAGCAGTACTTC. This rearrangement joins TRBV5-6 to TRBJ2-7; D is ambiguous. The CDR3 is made up of 11 amino acids. CDR1 and CDR2 from the germline V gene are SGHDT and YYEEEE. V was cut by 2 bases and J by 7 bases, with 7 bases left in between.

A few counts support this clonotype. The rearrangement links TRBV30 to TRBJ2-7; unclear D gene. The germline V gene encodes CDR1 GTSNPN and CDR2 SVGIG (reference sequence). Trimming removed 5 bases at V and 3 bases at J, with 5 bases between. CDR3 size: 10 residues. This chain's CDR3 is CAWSHYEQYV. The CDR3 DNA reads TGTGCCTGGTCTCACTACGAGCAGTACGTC.

This clonotype was counted many times. The chain links TRBV13 to TRBJ2-1; the match to TRBD2 covers 9 bases. Trimming at V came to 5 bases and at J to 6 bases, leaving 8 bases not matched to a gene. The CDR3 is 15 residues long. Germline V lookup: CDR1 PRHDT, CDR2 FYEKMQ (reference sequence). The CDR3, as DNA: TGTGCCAGCAGCGGACTAGCGAGAGAGGCCAATGAGCAGTTCTTC. It yields the protein CASSGLAREANEQFF.

The gene calls are TRBV5-6 and TRBJ1-3; 7 bases fit TRBD1. Germline V CDR1 and CDR2: SGHDT, YYEEEE. This CDR3 contains 14 residues. V shed 1 base, J shed 4 bases, and the junction held 2 bases outside the gene matches. The CDR3, as DNA: TGTGCCAGCAGCTTGACAGGGGCCGGAAACACCATATATTTT. Protein product: CASSLTGAGNTIYF.

The chain has TRBV20-1 and TRBJ2-7; D is uncertain. V was shortened by 0 bases and J by 5 bases, with 8 bases between the two germline ends. The CDR3 runs 12 residues. From germline, CDR1 is DFQATT and CDR2 SNEGSKA (reference sequence). The chain's CDR3 is CSAREDLDEQYF. For the CDR3, the DNA is TGCAGTGCTAGAGAAGACCTGGACGAGCAGTACTTC.

This clonotype was counted many times. The V and J genes are TRBV6-6 and TRBJ1-5, with TRBD1 matching over 9 bases. CDR1 MNHNY and CDR2 SVGAGI come from the germline V gene (reference sequence). CDR3 size: 17 residues. With V trimmed by 5 bases and J by 0 bases, 8 bases remained unmatched. The CDR3 sequence: CASSPGTGPYSNQPQHF. The CDR3, as DNA: TGTGCCAGCAGTCCCGGGACAGGGCCCTATAGCAATCAGCCCCAGCATTTT.

This clonotype has just one count. The V and J genes are TRBV19 and TRBJ1-1; D perhaps matches TRBD1 (6 bases). The CDR3 has 13 amino acids. Germline V lookup: CDR1 LNHDA, CDR2 SQIVND (reference sequence). V lost 5 bases to trimming and J lost 1 base, with 8 bases between them. CDR3 amino acids: CASSQGRNTEAFF. The CDR3 DNA reads as TGTGCCAGTAGTCAGGGGCGGAACACTGAAGCTTTCTTT.

The chain couples TRBV2 to TRBJ2-2; tentatively, D is TRBD2 (5 bases). V was clipped by 3 bases and J by 3 bases, with 14 bases between them. CDR3 size: 16 residues. Germline V gives CDR1 SNHLY, CDR2 FYNNEI. CDR3 residues: CASSEIIGRYTGELFF. In DNA form, the CDR3 reads TGTGCCAGCAGTGAGATTATAGGGAGATACACCGGGGAGCTGTTTTTT.

This clonotype occurred many times. V usage is TRBV14 and J usage is TRBJ2-1; no clear D gene. The V gene lost 0 bases and the J gene lost 9 bases, with 9 bases spanning the gap. Germline CDR1 SGHDN, CDR2 FVKESK. This CDR3 spans 13 amino acids. The CDR3, as DNA: TGTGCCAGCAGCCAAGATTTGGGTGGTGAGCAGTTCTTC. It specifies CASSQDLGGEQFF.

The chain couples TRBV6-5 to TRBJ2-3, with D unresolved. V gave up 4 bases and J gave up 0 bases, with 14 bases separating them. The germline gives CDR1 MNHEY, CDR2 SVGAGI. The CDR3 totals 16 residues. CDR3 DNA: TGTGCCAGCAGTTCAAGGGATTCCCCTAGCACAGATACGCAGTATTTT. Its protein is CASSSRDSPSTDTQYF.

The chain uses TRBV5-1 and TRBJ2-3; the match to TRBD2 covers 15 bases. The CDR3 sequence is 15 residues long. The germline gives CDR1 SGHRS, CDR2 YFSETQ. Germline trimming cut 4 bases from V and 6 bases from J; bases unmatched to any gene: 3. The CDR3 DNA follows: TGCGCCAGCAGCCGGACTAGCGGGGGGGGCGATACGCAGTATTTT. Translation gives CASSRTSGGGDTQYF. Full variable domain (missing parts from reference TRBV5-1 and TRBJ2-3): KAGVTQTPRYLIKTRGQQVTLSCSPISGHRSVSWYQQTPGQGLQFLFEYFSETQRNKGNFPGRFSGRQFSNSRSEMNVSTLELGDSALYLCASSRTSGGGDTQYFGPGTRLTVL.

The CDR3 is CASSIKLGTTYNSPLHF. The CDR3 nucleotides are TGTGCCAGCAGCATAAAACTCGGGACAACTTATAATTCACCCCTCCACTTT. The gene calls are TRBV7-2 and TRBJ1-6; tentatively, D is TRBD1 (6 bases). Germline V lookup: CDR1 SGHTA, CDR2 FQGNSA. The CDR3 is made up of 17 amino acids. The ends were cut back, 5 bases at V and 4 bases at J, with 18 bases in the middle.

The rearrangement joins TRBV30 to TRBJ2-3; unclear D gene. Germline assignment: CDR1 GTSNPN and CDR2 SVGIG (reference sequence). Trimming removed 0 bases at V and 1 base at J, with 2 bases between. This CDR3 has 12 amino acids. The CDR3 bases are TGTGCCTGGAGTGTGGGCACAGATACGCAGTATTTT. It encodes CAWSVGTDTQYF.

This clonotype was recorded at least ten times. J is TRBJ2-7 and V is TRBV20-1, with D uncertain. Germline V CDR1 and CDR2: DFQATT, SNEGSKA (reference sequence). Between the trimmed V and J ends, which lost 1 base and 1 base, there was a span of 8 bases. This CDR3 spans 13 amino acids. CDR3 region: CSARATGSYEQYF. The DNA for the CDR3 is TGCAGTGCTAGAGCAACCGGGTCCTACGAGCAGTACTTC.